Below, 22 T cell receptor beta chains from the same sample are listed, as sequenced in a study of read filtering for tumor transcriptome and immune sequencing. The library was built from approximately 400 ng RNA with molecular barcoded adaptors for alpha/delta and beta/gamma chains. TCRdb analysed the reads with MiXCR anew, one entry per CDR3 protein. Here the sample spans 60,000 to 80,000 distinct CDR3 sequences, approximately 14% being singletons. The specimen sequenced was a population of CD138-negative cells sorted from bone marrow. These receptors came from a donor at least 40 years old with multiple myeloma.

In nucleotides, the CDR3 is TGTGCCAGCAGTCAAGGGGGAGGAAAAGAGACCCAGTACTTC. It translates to CASSQGGGKETQYF. V and J are TRBV7-8 and TRBJ2-5; D may correspond to TRBD1 or TRBD2 (6 bases each). The CDR3 length is 14 residues. Germline V gene sequence: CDR1 SGHVS, CDR2 FQNEAQ. V was shortened by 6 bases and J by 3 bases, with 14 bases between the two germline ends. The full variable domain, in which reference TRBV7-8 and TRBJ2-5 provide the parts outside the CDR3, is GAGVSQSPRYKVAKRGQDVALRCDPISGHVSLFWYQQALGQGPEFLTYFQNEAQLDKSGLPSDRFFAERPEGSVSTLKIQRTQQEDSAVYLCASSQGGGKETQYFGPGTRLLVL.

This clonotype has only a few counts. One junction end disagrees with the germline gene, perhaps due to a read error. This CDR3 is CTTSDQPGELFF. The CDR3 DNA follows: TGTACCACCAGTGATCAGCCCGGGGAGCTGTTTTTT. The V and J genes are TRBV24-1 and TRBJ2-2; D remains ambiguous. CDR3 length: 12 amino acids. Germline V lookup: CDR1 KGHDR, CDR2 SFDVKD.

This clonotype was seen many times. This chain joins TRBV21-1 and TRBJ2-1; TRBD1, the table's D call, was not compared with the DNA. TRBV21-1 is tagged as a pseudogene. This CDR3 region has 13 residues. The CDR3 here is CAIIRVPYNEQFF. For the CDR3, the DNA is TGTGCCATCATCCGGGTTCCCTACAATGAGCAGTTCTTC.

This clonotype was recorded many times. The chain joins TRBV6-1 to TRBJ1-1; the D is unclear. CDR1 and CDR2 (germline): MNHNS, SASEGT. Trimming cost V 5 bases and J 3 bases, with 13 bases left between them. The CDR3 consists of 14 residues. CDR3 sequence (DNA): TGTGCCAGCAGTCCCTCGACATTCGACACTGAAGCTTTCTTT. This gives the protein CASSPSTFDTEAFF.

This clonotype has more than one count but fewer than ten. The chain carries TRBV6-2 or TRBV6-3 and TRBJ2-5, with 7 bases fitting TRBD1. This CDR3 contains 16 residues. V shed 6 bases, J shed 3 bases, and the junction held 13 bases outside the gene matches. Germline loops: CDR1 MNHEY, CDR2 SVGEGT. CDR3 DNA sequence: TGTGCCAGCAGCCGCCCCCAGGACAGGCTAGAAGAGACCCAGTACTTC. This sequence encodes CASSRPQDRLEETQYF.

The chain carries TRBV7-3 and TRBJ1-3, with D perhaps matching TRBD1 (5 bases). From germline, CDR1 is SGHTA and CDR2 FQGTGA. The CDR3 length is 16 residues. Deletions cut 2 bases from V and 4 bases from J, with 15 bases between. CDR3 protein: CASSLSPRGRGNTIYF. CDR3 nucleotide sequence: TGTGCCAGCAGCTTATCCCCCCGGGGCAGGGGAAACACCATATATTTT.

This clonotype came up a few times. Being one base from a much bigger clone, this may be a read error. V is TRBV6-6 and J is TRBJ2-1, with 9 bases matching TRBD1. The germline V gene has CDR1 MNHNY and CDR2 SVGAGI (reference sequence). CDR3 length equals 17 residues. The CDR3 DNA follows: TGTGCCAGCAGTTACCCTGAGGGAACAGGGGGCTACAGTGAGCAGTTCTTC. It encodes CASSYPEGTGGYSEQFF.

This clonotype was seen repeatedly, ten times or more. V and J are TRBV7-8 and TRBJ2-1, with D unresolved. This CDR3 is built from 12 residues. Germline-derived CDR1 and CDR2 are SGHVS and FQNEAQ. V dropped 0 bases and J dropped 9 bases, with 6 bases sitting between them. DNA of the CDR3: TGTGCCAGCAGCTTAGCCCTAGTTGAGCAGTTCTTC. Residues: CASSLALVEQFF.

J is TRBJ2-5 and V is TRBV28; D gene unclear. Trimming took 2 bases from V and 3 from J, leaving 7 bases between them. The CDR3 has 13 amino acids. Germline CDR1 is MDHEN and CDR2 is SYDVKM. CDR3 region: CASSLSSEETQYF. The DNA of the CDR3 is TGTGCCAGCAGTTTAAGTAGTGAAGAGACCCAGTACTTC.

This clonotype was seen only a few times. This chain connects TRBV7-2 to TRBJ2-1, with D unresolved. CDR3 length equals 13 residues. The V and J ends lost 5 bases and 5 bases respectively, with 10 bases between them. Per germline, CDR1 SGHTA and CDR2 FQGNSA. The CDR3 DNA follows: TGTGCCAGCAGCCTCCGACTTCACAATGAGCAGTTCTTC. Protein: CASSLRLHNEQFF.

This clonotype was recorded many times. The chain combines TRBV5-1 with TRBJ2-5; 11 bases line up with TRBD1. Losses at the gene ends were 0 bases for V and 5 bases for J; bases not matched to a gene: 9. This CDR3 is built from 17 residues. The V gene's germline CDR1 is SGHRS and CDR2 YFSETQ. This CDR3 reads CASSLEIWDRGMETQYF. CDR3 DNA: TGCGCCAGCAGCTTGGAGATTTGGGACAGGGGGATGGAGACCCAGTACTTC.

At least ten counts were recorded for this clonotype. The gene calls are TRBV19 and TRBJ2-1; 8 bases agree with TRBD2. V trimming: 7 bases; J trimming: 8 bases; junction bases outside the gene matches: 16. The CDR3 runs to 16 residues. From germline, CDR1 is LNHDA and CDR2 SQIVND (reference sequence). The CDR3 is CASNSGFGLADDEQFF. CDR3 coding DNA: TGTGCCAGTAACTCAGGGTTTGGACTAGCCGACGATGAGCAGTTCTTC.

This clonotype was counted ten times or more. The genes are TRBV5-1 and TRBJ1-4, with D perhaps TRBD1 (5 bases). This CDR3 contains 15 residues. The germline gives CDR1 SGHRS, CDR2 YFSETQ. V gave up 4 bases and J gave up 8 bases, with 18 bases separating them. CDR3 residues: CASSPTPGLVEKLFF. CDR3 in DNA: TGCGCCAGCAGCCCTACCCCAGGGCTGGTCGAAAAACTGTTTTTT.

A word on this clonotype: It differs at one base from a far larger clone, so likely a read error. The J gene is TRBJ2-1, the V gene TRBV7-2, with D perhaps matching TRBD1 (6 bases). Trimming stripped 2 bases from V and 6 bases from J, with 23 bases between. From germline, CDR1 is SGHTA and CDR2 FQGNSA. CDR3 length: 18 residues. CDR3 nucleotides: TGTGCCAGCAGCTTACTAGGAGGAATGGGGGCCCTTGGCAATGAGCAGTTCTTC. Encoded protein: CASSLLGGMGALGNEQFF.

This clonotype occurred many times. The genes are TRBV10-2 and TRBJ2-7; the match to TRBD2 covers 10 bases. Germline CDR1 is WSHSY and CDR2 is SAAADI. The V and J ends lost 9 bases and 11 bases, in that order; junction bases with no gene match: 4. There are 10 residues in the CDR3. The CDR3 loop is CASEGLAKYF. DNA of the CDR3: TGCGCCAGTGAGGGACTAGCGAAGTACTTC.

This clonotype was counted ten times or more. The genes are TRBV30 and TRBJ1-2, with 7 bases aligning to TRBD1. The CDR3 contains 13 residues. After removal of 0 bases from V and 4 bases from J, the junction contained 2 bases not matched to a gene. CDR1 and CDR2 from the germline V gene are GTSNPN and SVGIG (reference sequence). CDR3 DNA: TGTGCCTGGAGTGTACGGGACAGCTATGGCTACACCTTC. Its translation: CAWSVRDSYGYTF. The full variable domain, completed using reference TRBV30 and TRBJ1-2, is SQTIHQWPATLVQPVGSPLSLECTVEGTSNPNLYWYRQAAGRGLQLLFYSVGIGQISSEVPQNLSASRPQDRQFILSSKKLLLSDSGFYLCAWSVRDSYGYTFGSGTRLTVV.

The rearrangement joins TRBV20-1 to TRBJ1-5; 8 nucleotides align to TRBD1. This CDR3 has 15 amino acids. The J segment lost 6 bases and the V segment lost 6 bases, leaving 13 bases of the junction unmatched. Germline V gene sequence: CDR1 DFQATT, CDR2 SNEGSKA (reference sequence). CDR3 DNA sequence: TGCAGTGCGGGACCCGGGACAGGCTATAGTCAGCCCCAGCATTTT. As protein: CSAGPGTGYSQPQHF.

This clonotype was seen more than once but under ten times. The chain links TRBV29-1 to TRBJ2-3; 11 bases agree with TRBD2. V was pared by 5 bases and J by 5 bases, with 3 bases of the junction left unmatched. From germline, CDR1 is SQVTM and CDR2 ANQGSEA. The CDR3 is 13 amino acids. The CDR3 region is CSVLAGGLDTQYF. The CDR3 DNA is TGCAGCGTTTTAGCGGGAGGGCTAGATACGCAGTATTTT.

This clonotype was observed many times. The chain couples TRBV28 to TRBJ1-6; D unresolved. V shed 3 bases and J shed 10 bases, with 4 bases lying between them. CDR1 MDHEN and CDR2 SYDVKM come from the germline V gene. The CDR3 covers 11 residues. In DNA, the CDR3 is TGTGCCAGCAGTTTTTACTCACCCCTCCACTTT. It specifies CASSFYSPLHF.

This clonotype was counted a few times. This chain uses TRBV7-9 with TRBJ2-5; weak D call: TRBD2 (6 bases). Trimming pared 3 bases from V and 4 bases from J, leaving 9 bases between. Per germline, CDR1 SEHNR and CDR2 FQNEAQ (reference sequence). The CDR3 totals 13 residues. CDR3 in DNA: TGTGCCAGCAGCTTCGGAGGGGTAGAGACCCAGTACTTC. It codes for CASSFGGVETQYF.

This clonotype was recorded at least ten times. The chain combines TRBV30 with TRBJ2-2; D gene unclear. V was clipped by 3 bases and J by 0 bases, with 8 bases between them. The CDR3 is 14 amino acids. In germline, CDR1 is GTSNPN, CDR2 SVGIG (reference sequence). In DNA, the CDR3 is TGTGCCTGGAGGGCGACACCGAACACCGGGGAGCTGTTTTTT. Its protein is CAWRATPNTGELFF. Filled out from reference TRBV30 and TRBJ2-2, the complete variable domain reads SQTIHQWPATLVQPVGSPLSLECTVEGTSNPNLYWYRQAAGRGLQLLFYSVGIGQISSEVPQNLSASRPQDRQFILSSKKLLLSDSGFYLCAWRATPNTGELFFGEGSRLTVL.

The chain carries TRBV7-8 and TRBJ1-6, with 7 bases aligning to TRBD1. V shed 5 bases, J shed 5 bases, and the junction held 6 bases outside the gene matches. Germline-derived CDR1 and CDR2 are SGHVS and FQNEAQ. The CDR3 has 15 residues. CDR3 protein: CASSPRGQHNSPLHF. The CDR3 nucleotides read TGTGCCAGCAGCCCCCGGGGACAGCATAATTCACCCCTCCACTTT.